These T cell receptor beta chains were read from a single sample in a study of post-analysis software for immune sequencing data. One entry per CDR3 protein results from TCRdb running MiXCR on the PCR reads. Of over 300,000 distinct CDR3 sequences listed, around 37% were seen once; the top ten hold about an eighth. Sequencing was done on a sample of blood. The origin of the receptors is a girl aged 5 to 17 with multiple sclerosis. Each CDR3 is given with its conserved first and last residue.

v_gene: TRBV7-3; j_gene: TRBJ2-7; CDR3aa: CASSLSGGVPYEQYF
v_gene: TRBV11-1; j_gene: TRBJ2-3; CDR3aa: CASSLGTADTQYF
v_gene: TRBV28; j_gene: TRBJ2-3; CDR3aa: CASSLAQDGGGTQYF
v_gene: TRBV12-3/TRBV12-4; j_gene: TRBJ2-7; CDR3aa: CASTKGPNEEYF
v_gene: TRBV7-9; j_gene: TRBJ1-4; CDR3aa: CASSLSHSGEKLFF
v_gene: TRBV27; j_gene: TRBJ2-4; CDR3aa: CASSSTGTGGIQYF
v_gene: TRBV25-1; j_gene: TRBJ1-2; CDR3aa: CASSEYGGRGYTF
v_gene: TRBV10-3; j_gene: TRBJ1-2; CDR3aa: CAISDSGTGGLYGYTF
v_gene: TRBV20-1; j_gene: TRBJ2-7; CDR3aa: CSARWASGDYEQYF
v_gene: TRBV27; j_gene: TRBJ1-2; CDR3aa: CASSPGQQHYGYTF
v_gene: TRBV6-4; j_gene: TRBJ2-1; CDR3aa: CASSPGTGERNEQFF
v_gene: TRBV20-1; j_gene: TRBJ2-3; CDR3aa: CSARLTRGVVTDTQYF
v_gene: TRBV12-3/TRBV12-4; j_gene: TRBJ1-1; CDR3aa: CASSWGRQLNTEAFF
v_gene: TRBV6-5; j_gene: TRBJ2-7; CDR3aa: CASSHRDRVSYEQYF
v_gene: TRBV6-6; j_gene: TRBJ1-5; CDR3aa: CASSGQGDNQPQHF
v_gene: TRBV12-3/TRBV12-4; j_gene: TRBJ1-2; CDR3aa: CASSLIRDAGYTF
v_gene: TRBV14; j_gene: TRBJ2-3; CDR3aa: CASKGVDTDTQYF
v_gene: TRBV6-5; j_gene: TRBJ2-2; CDR3aa: CASSYLAGGAGELFF
v_gene: TRBV6-2/TRBV6-3; j_gene: TRBJ2-1; CDR3aa: CASSQNPRGTYNEQFF
v_gene: TRBV20-1; j_gene: TRBJ2-2; CDR3aa: CSARRDREEIGELFF
v_gene: TRBV20-1; j_gene: TRBJ2-3; CDR3aa: CSARDFTQTDTQYF
v_gene: TRBV6-6; j_gene: TRBJ1-1; CDR3aa: CASSPGPTEAFF
v_gene: TRBV5-1; j_gene: TRBJ2-7; CDR3aa: CASREGQGYEQYF
v_gene: TRBV7-8; j_gene: TRBJ1-1; CDR3aa: CASSLWLSGDRNDPNTEAFF
v_gene: TRBV28; j_gene: TRBJ2-6; CDR3aa: CASSYYSGSGANVLTF
v_gene: TRBV11-2; j_gene: TRBJ2-5; CDR3aa: CASSLGHRRETQYF
v_gene: TRBV12-3/TRBV12-4; j_gene: TRBJ2-1; CDR3aa: CASSLGLRPDEQFF
v_gene: TRBV12-3/TRBV12-4; j_gene: TRBJ1-2; CDR3aa: CASSVDRGGFYGYTF
v_gene: TRBV3-1; j_gene: TRBJ2-3; CDR3aa: CASSPMASGGTDTQYF
v_gene: TRBV7-6; j_gene: TRBJ2-1; CDR3aa: CASSLTQANNEQFF
v_gene: TRBV4-1; j_gene: TRBJ2-7; CDR3aa: CASSQEGGNYEQYF
v_gene: TRBV28; j_gene: TRBJ2-1; CDR3aa: CASSPSIVGGNNEQFF
v_gene: TRBV20-1; j_gene: TRBJ1-6; CDR3aa: CSAPRGNKDSPLHF
v_gene: TRBV10-3; j_gene: TRBJ2-7; CDR3aa: CAISESEGTSCEQYF
v_gene: TRBV4-1; j_gene: TRBJ2-3; CDR3aa: CASRREGGTDTQYF
v_gene: TRBV20-1; j_gene: TRBJ2-2; CDR3aa: CSARDPKWTGELFF
v_gene: TRBV20-1; j_gene: TRBJ2-5; CDR3aa: CSVGTSVQETQYF
v_gene: TRBV20-1; j_gene: TRBJ2-1; CDR3aa: CSARDGSGGVIYNEQFF
v_gene: TRBV9; j_gene: TRBJ2-7; CDR3aa: CASSADPVRGEQYF
v_gene: TRBV20-1; j_gene: TRBJ2-5; CDR3aa: CSARDGGPMYQETQYF
v_gene: TRBV4-1; j_gene: TRBJ1-5; CDR3aa: CASSQAVFLQPQHF
v_gene: TRBV6-1; j_gene: TRBJ2-4; CDR3aa: CASRLLSGAGQNIQYF
v_gene: TRBV6-1; j_gene: TRBJ1-1; CDR3aa: CASLRATRNTEAFF
v_gene: TRBV10-2; j_gene: TRBJ2-5; CDR3aa: CASRKGLAEETQYF
v_gene: TRBV7-2; j_gene: TRBJ2-1; CDR3aa: CASSSADYRYNEQFF
v_gene: TRBV5-1; j_gene: TRBJ2-5; CDR3aa: CASSTLLAGEQETQYF
v_gene: TRBV6-5; j_gene: TRBJ2-4; CDR3aa: CASSLTPPEAKNIQYF
v_gene: TRBV3-1; j_gene: TRBJ1-2; CDR3aa: CASSVTPGTGYGYTF
v_gene: TRBV12-3/TRBV12-4; j_gene: TRBJ2-7; CDR3aa: CASRDRAPEQYF
v_gene: TRBV6-5; j_gene: TRBJ1-2; CDR3aa: CASSWQGENYGYTF
v_gene: TRBV9; j_gene: TRBJ1-2; CDR3aa: CASSVVEGYGYTF
v_gene: TRBV9; j_gene: TRBJ2-7; CDR3aa: CASSPEEWGGYEAYEQYF
v_gene: TRBV4-1; j_gene: TRBJ1-1; CDR3aa: CASRPMGGERKAFF
v_gene: TRBV7-9; j_gene: TRBJ1-2; CDR3aa: CASSYKGGDGYTF
v_gene: TRBV20-1; j_gene: TRBJ1-2; CDR3aa: CSVPDRYGYAF
v_gene: TRBV19; j_gene: TRBJ1-4; CDR3aa: CASTSDRGNEKLFF
v_gene: TRBV6-6; j_gene: TRBJ1-2; CDR3aa: CASSYSRTHPYTF
v_gene: TRBV9; j_gene: TRBJ1-1; CDR3aa: CASSRGVGTEAFF
v_gene: TRBV6-6; j_gene: TRBJ2-3; CDR3aa: CASTKISGADTQYF